This TCR beta chain was captured in a study of technical replicates of blood from a few donors. TCRdb keeps only in-frame clones here, not all; method: immunoSEQ multiplex PCR. Of 75,000 to 95,000 clones in the sample, roughly 90% were seen once. Germline V gene lookup returns CDR1 KGHSH and CDR2 LQKENI. V gave up 4 bases and J gave up 1 base, with 13 bases separating them. The CDR3 has 15 amino acids. The receptor was isolated from a human donor in good health. This chain links TRBV18 with TRBJ1-1; D possibly corresponds to TRBD1 (5 bases). Sequenced sample: T cells isolated from PBMCs. The CDR3 spells CASSLIGGSNTEAFF. CDR3 bases: TGTGCCAGCTCACTAATTGGGGGGTCGAACACTGAAGCTTTCTTT.